One T cell receptor (beta chain) is described in this entry. This record belongs to a study of blood T cell repertoires in COVID-19. Whole-study context: Italy, Spain and the United States were the sources of the convalescent and acute COVID-19 samples. The analysed material was cDNA or gDNA that came from T cells, B-cell-depleted T cells, or PBMCs.

The CDR3 is 11 amino acids. Germline CDR1 and CDR2: SEHNR and FQNEAQ (reference sequence). The V end was cut by 11 bases, the J end by 4 bases, with 10 bases between. In the original analysis: Reference gene primer amplification in the assay estimated nucleated cell counts. The protocol was immunoSEQ multiplex PCR, while the TCRdb copy is restricted to in-frame clones and leaves out a portion. That table is the source of V, J and clone size, and D and trimming were worked out from the DNA. The data show about 200,000 clones, with 84% seen just once and approximately 5% held by the top ten. The sequencing sample was made of peripheral blood. This TCR came from a woman in her 70s with active or convalescent COVID-19. V and J are TRBV7-9 and TRBJ2-3; a possible D gene is TRBD2 (6 bases). CDR3 residues: CASGGSDTQYF. CDR3 DNA: TGTGCCTCCGGAGGGTCAGATACGCAGTATTTT. Combining the CDR3 with reference TRBV7-9 and TRBJ2-3 gives the whole variable domain DTGVSQNPRHKITKRGQNVTFRCDPISEHNRLYWYRQTLGQGPEFLTYFQNEAQLEKSRLLSDRFSAERPKGSFSTLEIQRTEQGDSAMYLCASGGSDTQYFGPGTRLTVL.